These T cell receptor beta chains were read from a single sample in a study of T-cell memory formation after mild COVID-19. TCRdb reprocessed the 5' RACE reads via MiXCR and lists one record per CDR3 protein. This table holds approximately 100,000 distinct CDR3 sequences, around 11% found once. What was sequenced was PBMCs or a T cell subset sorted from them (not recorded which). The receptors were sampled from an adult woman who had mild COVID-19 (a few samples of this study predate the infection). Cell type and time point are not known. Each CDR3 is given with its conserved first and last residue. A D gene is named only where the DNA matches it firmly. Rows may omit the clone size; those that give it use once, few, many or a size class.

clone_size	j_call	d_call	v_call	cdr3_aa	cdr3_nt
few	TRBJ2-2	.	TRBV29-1	CSVVEGGPAGELFF	TGCAGCGTTGTGGAGGGGGGGCCAGCCGGGGAGCTGTTTTTT
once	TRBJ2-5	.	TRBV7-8	CASSSGRETQYF	TGTGCCAGCAGCTCAGGACGGGAGACCCAGTACTTC
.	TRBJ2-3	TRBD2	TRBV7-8	CASSSPASGGGGTQYF	TGTGCCAGCAGCTCCCCAGCTAGCGGGGGAGGAGGTACGCAGTATTTT
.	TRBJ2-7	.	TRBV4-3	CASSQETDSGGNYEQYF	TGCGCCAGCAGCCAAGAGACAGACTCCGGGGGAAACTACGAGCAGTACTTC
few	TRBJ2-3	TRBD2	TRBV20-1	CSAWDYSSTDTQYF	TGCAGTGCTTGGGACTACTCTAGCACAGATACGCAGTATTTT
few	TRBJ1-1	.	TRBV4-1	CASSQTDDDTEAFF	TGCGCCAGCAGCCAAACGGACGATGACACTGAAGCTTTCTTT
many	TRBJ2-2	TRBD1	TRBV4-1	CASSQGYRTGDTGELFF	TGCGCCAGCAGCCAAGGTTACAGGACAGGAGACACCGGGGAGCTGTTTTTT
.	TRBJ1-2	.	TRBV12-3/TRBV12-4	CASSLVSGSYGYTF	TGTGCCAGCAGTTTGGTCTCGGGGAGCTATGGCTACACCTTC
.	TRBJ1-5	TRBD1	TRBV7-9	CASSYSGTESNQPQHF	TGTGCCAGCAGCTATTCCGGGACAGAGAGCAATCAGCCCCAGCATTTT
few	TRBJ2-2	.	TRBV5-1	CASSFTGPPGELFF	TGCGCCAGCAGCTTCACGGGTCCCCCGGGGGAGCTGTTTTTT
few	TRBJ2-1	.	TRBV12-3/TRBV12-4	CASSSWSGGHEQFF	TGTGCCAGCAGCTCCTGGAGCGGAGGCCATGAGCAGTTCTTC
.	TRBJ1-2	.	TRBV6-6	CASIHAANYGYTF	TGTGCCAGCATACACGCGGCTAACTATGGCTACACCTTC
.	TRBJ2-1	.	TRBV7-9	CASSSPGWENEQFF	TGTGCCAGCAGCTCTCCAGGGTGGGAGAATGAGCAGTTCTTC
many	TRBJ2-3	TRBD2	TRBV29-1	CSVEDEASGEGTDTQYF	TGCAGCGTTGAAGATGAGGCTAGCGGGGAAGGGACAGATACGCAGTATTTT
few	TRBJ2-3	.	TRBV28	CASSPNRVVADTQYF	TGTGCCAGCAGTCCTAACAGGGTAGTGGCAGATACGCAGTATTTT
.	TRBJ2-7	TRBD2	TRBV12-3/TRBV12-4	CASSTTSGGPHEQYF	TGTGCCAGCAGTACGACTAGCGGGGGGCCCCACGAGCAGTACTTC
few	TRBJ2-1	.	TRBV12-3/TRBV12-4	CASSLERRELTYNEQFF	TGTGCCAGCAGTTTAGAGAGAAGGGAGCTCACCTACAATGAGCAGTTCTTC
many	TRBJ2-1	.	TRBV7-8	CASSVQKEQFF	TGTGCCAGCAGCGTCCAGAAGGAGCAGTTCTTC
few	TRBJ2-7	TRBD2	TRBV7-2	CASSVTSGSSYEQYF	TGTGCCAGCAGCGTTACTAGCGGGAGCTCCTACGAGCAGTACTTC
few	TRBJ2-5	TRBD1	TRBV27	CASSSRQGVETQYF	TGTGCCAGCAGTTCCCGACAGGGGGTGGAGACCCAGTACTTC
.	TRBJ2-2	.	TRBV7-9	CLSGSVNTGELFF	TGTCTAAGCGGGTCTGTGAACACCGGGGAGCTGTTTTTT
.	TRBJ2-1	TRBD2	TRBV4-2	CASSQGGYSGGASNEQFF	TGTGCCAGCAGCCAAGGCGGATATAGCGGGGGGGCTTCTAATGAGCAGTTCTTC
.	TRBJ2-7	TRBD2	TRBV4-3	CASSQSSGEVSYEQYF	TGCGCCAGCAGCCAGAGTAGCGGGGAGGTCTCCTACGAGCAGTACTTC
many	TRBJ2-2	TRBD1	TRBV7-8	CASSSPYRGEDTGELFF	TGTGCCAGCAGCTCACCTTACAGGGGCGAGGACACCGGGGAGCTGTTTTTT
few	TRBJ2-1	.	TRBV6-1	CASSIQGSYNEQFF	TGTGCCAGCAGTATACAGGGTTCCTACAATGAGCAGTTCTTC
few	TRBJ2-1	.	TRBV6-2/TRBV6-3	CASSYSDSIEQFF	TGTGCCAGCAGTTACTCGGACTCAATTGAGCAGTTCTTC
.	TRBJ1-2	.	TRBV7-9	CASSLRGGAHGYTF	TGTGCCAGCAGCCTCCGCGGGGGGGCTCATGGCTACACCTTC
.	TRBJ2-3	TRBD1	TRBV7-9	CASSSGQEYTDTQYF	TGTGCCAGCAGCTCCGGACAGGAGTACACAGATACGCAGTATTTT
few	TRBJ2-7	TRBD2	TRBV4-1	CASATSGGYEQYF	TGCGCCAGCGCGACTAGCGGGGGGTACGAGCAGTACTTC
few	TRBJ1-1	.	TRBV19	CASSIGKLEAFF	TGTGCCAGTAGTATAGGGAAGCTTGAAGCTTTCTTT
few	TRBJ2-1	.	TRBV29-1	CSVDIGRGLFF	TGCAGCGTTGATATCGGGCGGGGGCTGTTCTTC
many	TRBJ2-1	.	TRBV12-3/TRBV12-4	CASSLAGGLIYNEQFF	TGTGCCAGCAGTTTAGCCGGGGGCCTTATTTACAATGAGCAGTTCTTC
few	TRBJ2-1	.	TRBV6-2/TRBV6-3	CASSYSWELFF	TGTGCCAGCAGTTACTCGTGGGAGTTGTTCTTC
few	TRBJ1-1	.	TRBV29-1	CSVDGGWGTEAFF	TGCAGCGTTGATGGGGGATGGGGAACTGAAGCTTTCTTT
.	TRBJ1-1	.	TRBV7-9	CASESVNQAEAFF	TGTGCCAGCGAGTCAGTAAATCAAGCTGAAGCTTTCTTT
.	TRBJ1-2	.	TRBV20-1	CSASLRGYGYTF	TGCAGTGCCTCTCTAAGGGGCTATGGCTACACCTTC
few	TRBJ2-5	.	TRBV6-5	CASSYTGLQETQYF	TGTGCCAGCAGTTATACGGGGCTCCAAGAGACCCAGTACTTC
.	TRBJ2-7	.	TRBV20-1	CSARDPPGGAPYEQYF	TGCAGTGCTAGAGATCCCCCGGGCGGGGCCCCCTACGAGCAGTACTTC
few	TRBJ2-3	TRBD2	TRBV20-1	CSARPKTSGSPDTQYF	TGCAGTGCTAGACCCAAGACTAGCGGGAGCCCAGATACGCAGTATTTT
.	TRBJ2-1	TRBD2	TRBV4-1	CASSRSRREGAYNEQFF	TGCGCCAGCAGCCGCTCCCGGCGGGAGGGCGCCTACAATGAGCAGTTCTTC
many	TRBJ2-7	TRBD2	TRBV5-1	CASRPGTSGTYEQYF	TGCGCCAGCAGGCCAGGGACTAGCGGGACCTACGAGCAGTACTTC
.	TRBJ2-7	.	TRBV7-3	CASSPVPRSHEQYF	TGTGCCAGCAGCCCCGTACCGAGGAGCCACGAGCAGTACTTC
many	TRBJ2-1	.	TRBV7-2	CASSLLGQSSYNEQFF	TGTGCCAGCAGCTTATTGGGCCAAAGCTCCTACAATGAGCAGTTCTTC
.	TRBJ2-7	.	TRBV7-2	CASSFFVGGYEQYF	TGTGCCAGCAGCTTCTTTGTGGGGGGCTACGAGCAGTACTTC
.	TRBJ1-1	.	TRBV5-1	CASSLVGVRDTEAFF	TGCGCCAGCAGCTTGGTGGGGGTGAGGGACACTGAAGCTTTCTTT
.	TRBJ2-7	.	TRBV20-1	CSARDGEGVNEQYF	TGCAGTGCTAGAGATGGCGAGGGCGTCAACGAGCAGTACTTC
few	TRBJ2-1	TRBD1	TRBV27	CASSLYTGQGTYNEQFF	TGTGCCAGCAGTTTATACACCGGACAGGGCACCTACAATGAGCAGTTCTTC
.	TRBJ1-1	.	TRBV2	CASSARVLEAFF	TGTGCCAGCAGTGCCAGGGTACTTGAAGCTTTCTTT
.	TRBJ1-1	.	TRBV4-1	CASSQLGEGSEAFF	TGCGCCAGCAGCCAACTCGGGGAGGGGTCTGAAGCTTTCTTT
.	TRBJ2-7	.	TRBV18	CASSPPDGFEQYF	TGTGCCAGCTCACCACCGGACGGCTTCGAGCAGTACTTC
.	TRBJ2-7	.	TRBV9	CASSDNGTPGAEQYF	TGTGCCAGCAGCGATAACGGGACTCCTGGGGCCGAGCAGTACTTC
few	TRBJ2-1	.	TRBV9	CASSAQTRGYNEQFF	TGTGCCAGCAGCGCCCAAACACGGGGCTACAATGAGCAGTTCTTC